Each of the 18 T cell receptor beta chains below was sequenced from the same sample in a study of shared clonotypes between healthy human individuals. Clones were sequenced by immunoSEQ multiplex PCR, and TCRdb holds only the in-frame ones, with some missing. There are approximately 2,000,000 clones in the sample; roughly 92% occur only once, and 0.37% lies in the top ten. The sequenced sample consisted of naive CD4+ T cells from PBMCs. Subset given: CD45RA+ positively selected. These receptors originate from a young man in good health. Some clones in this sample may be carry-over from other donors' samples.

The V gene is TRBV27, the J gene TRBJ2-1; TRBD2 might be the D (6 bases). Trimming took 4 bases from V and 0 from J, leaving 10 bases between them. The germline V gene has CDR1 MNHEY and CDR2 SMNVEV (reference sequence). CDR3 length: 15 amino acids. CDR3 amino acids: CASSSTGLSYNEQFF. The CDR3 nucleotides are TGTGCCAGCAGTTCGACGGGACTCTCCTACAATGAGCAGTTCTTC.

This clone appeared once. The chain combines TRBV28 with TRBJ2-5; 7 bases match TRBD1. Matching the DNA end better, TRBJ2-7 makes the J call doubtful. The CDR3 extends over 14 amino acids. CDR1 is MDHEN and CDR2 is SYDVKM in the germline V gene. CDR3 in amino acids: CASSPQWTGYEQYF. The CDR3 DNA reads as TGTGCCAGCAGTCCCCAGTGGACAGGCTACGAGCAGTACTTC.

The V gene is TRBV5-4, the J gene TRBJ2-3; the D call may be TRBD1 or TRBD2 (5 bases each). CDR3 length equals 12 residues. In germline, CDR1 is SGHNT, CDR2 YYREEE (reference sequence). V lost 4 bases and J 6 bases, leaving 9 bases between the germline ends. CDR3 in DNA: TGTGCCAGCAGCCCGTGGGGGGATACGCAGTATTTT. The encoded protein is CASSPWGDTQYF.

Remarks on this clone: The same CDR3 is also encoded by other DNA sequences in this sample. V gene TRBV20-1 combines with J gene TRBJ2-7, with a tentative D call TRBD2 (6 bases). The CDR3 runs 10 residues. The V end lost 5 bases, the J end lost 6 bases, and 8 bases lay between the germline ends. In germline, CDR1 is DFQATT, CDR2 SNEGSKA (reference sequence). The CDR3 nucleotides read TGCAGTGCTGGCGGGGTCGAGCAGTACTTC. Protein sequence: CSAGGVEQYF.

The V and J genes are TRBV29-1 and TRBJ1-1, with TRBD1 matching 7 bases. The junction had 8 bases not matched to a gene; V was cut back by 5 bases and J by 5 bases. This CDR3 is 13 amino acids long. CDR1 SQVTM and CDR2 ANQGSEA come from the germline V gene. CDR3 DNA: TGCAGCGTTTTCACAGGGGTAGAAACTGAAGCTTTCTTT. Its protein is CSVFTGVETEAFF.

Notes on this clone: Other DNA sequences in this specimen translate into the identical CDR3. The gene calls are TRBV7-3 and TRBJ1-2, with 8 bases lining up with TRBD1. V shed 5 bases, J shed 4 bases, and the junction held 3 bases outside the gene matches. Germline CDR1 SGHTA, CDR2 FQGTGA. This CDR3 spans 13 amino acids. This chain's CDR3 is CASSPDRGYGYTF. CDR3 nucleotide sequence: TGTGCCAGCAGCCCCGACAGGGGCTATGGCTACACCTTC.

V is TRBV5-1 and J is TRBJ2-1; D might be TRBD2 (6 bases). This CDR3 spans 17 amino acids. The germline CDR1 and CDR2 sequences are SGHRS and YFSETQ. V dropped 5 bases and J dropped 6 bases, with 24 bases sitting between them. The CDR3 DNA reads as TGCGCCAGCAGTCACCCCCCGGGGGAGGTATGGTCCAATGAGCAGTTCTTC. Its protein product is CASSHPPGEVWSNEQFF.

The chain recombines TRBV25-1 with TRBJ2-5; tentatively, D is TRBD2 (6 bases). The V and J ends lost 5 bases and 5 bases respectively, with 18 bases between them. The CDR3 spans 15 residues. Looked up from germline, CDR1 is MGHDK and CDR2 is SYGVNS. The CDR3: CASSMQRRGMETQYF. As DNA, the CDR3 is TGTGCCAGCAGTATGCAGAGGAGGGGAATGGAGACCCAGTACTTC.

This sequence joins TRBV5-4 and TRBJ2-7, with D unresolved. This CDR3 comprises 11 residues. V was shortened by 4 bases and J by 4 bases, with 6 bases between the two germline ends. The germline gives CDR1 SGHNT, CDR2 YYREEE (reference sequence). CDR3 sequence reads: CASSTKYEQYF. The CDR3 nucleotides read TGTGCCAGCAGCACGAAGTACGAGCAGTACTTC.

Concerning this clone itself: Within the sample, other DNA sequences also encode this same CDR3. J is TRBJ1-5 and V is TRBV2; TRBD1 might be the D (6 bases). Germline CDR1 SNHLY, CDR2 FYNNEI. Trimming took 3 bases from V and 5 from J, leaving 11 bases between them. The CDR3 sequence is 14 residues long. As DNA, the CDR3 is TGTGCCAGCAGTGAGAGGACAGAAGATCAGCCCCAGCATTTT. Amino acid sequence: CASSERTEDQPQHF.

CDR3 nucleotide sequence: TGTGCCAGCAGTTTCAAAACTAGCGGGAGCAAGCTCGACGAGCAGTACTTC. Its protein is CASSFKTSGSKLDEQYF. This chain joins TRBV28 and TRBJ2-7, with 11 bases matching TRBD2. The germline CDR1 and CDR2 sequences are MDHEN and SYDVKM. V shed 3 bases and J 5 bases; nucleotides not matched to a gene: 12. The CDR3 is 17 residues long.

This clone occurred once. This sequence joins TRBV7-2 and TRBJ2-3; D may match TRBD1 or TRBD2 (5 bases each). The germline V and J ends were trimmed by 1 base and 5 bases, with 10 bases remaining between them. Per the germline V gene, CDR1 is SGHTA and CDR2 is FQGNSA. The CDR3 sequence is 14 residues long. CDR3 nucleotides: TGTGCCAGCAGCTTAGTGGGGACCCAAGATACGCAGTATTTT. It yields the protein CASSLVGTQDTQYF.

The chain employs TRBV27 and TRBJ1-4; D gene unclear. Trimming removed 5 bases from V and 2 bases from J, with 12 bases in between. Germline V gene data show CDR1 as MNHEY and CDR2 as SMNVEV (reference sequence). The CDR3 has 15 residues. The CDR3 sequence is CASSQVGYTNEKLFF. The CDR3 DNA follows: TGTGCCAGCAGTCAGGTCGGATATACTAATGAAAAACTGTTTTTT.

The V and J genes are TRBV7-2 and TRBJ1-2, with D perhaps TRBD1 (6 bases). Germline V gene lookup returns CDR1 SGHTA and CDR2 FQGNSA. The CDR3 has 14 residues. Trimming shortened V by 1 base and J by 8 bases, and 14 bases separated the two germline ends. CDR3 sequence (DNA): TGTGCCAGCAGCTTAGGATCCGCAGGGGTCGGCTACACCTTC. This codes for CASSLGSAGVGYTF.

CDR3 sequence: CASSGVSASDTQYF. The CDR3 DNA is TGTGCCAGCAGTGGGGTATCGGCTTCAGATACGCAGTATTTT. This chain links TRBV7-9 with TRBJ2-3; D is uncertain. The CDR3 is 14 amino acids. Germline loops: CDR1 SEHNR, CDR2 FQNEAQ (reference sequence). Trimming shortened V by 6 bases and J by 4 bases, and 14 bases separated the two germline ends. Looking up the rest from reference TRBV7-9 and TRBJ2-3 gives the full variable domain: DTGVSQNPRHKITKRGQNVTFRCDPISEHNRLYWYRQTLGQGPEFLTYFQNEAQLEKSRLLSDRFSAERPKGSFSTLEIQRTEQGDSAMYLCASSGVSASDTQYFGPGTRLTVL.

V and J are TRBV11-2 and TRBJ2-1; 7 bases map to TRBD2. The CDR3 has 17 residues. Germline CDR1 reads SGHAT; CDR2 reads FQNNGV. J was trimmed by 0 bases and V by 4 bases; bases with no gene match: 9. The chain's CDR3 is CASSSNRLASSYNEQFF. The CDR3 DNA is TGTGCCAGCAGCTCCAACCGACTAGCCAGCTCCTACAATGAGCAGTTCTTC.

The J gene is TRBJ2-5, the V gene TRBV7-8; no clear D gene. The CDR3 totals 14 residues. Germline V CDR1 and CDR2: SGHVS, FQNEAQ. V lost 5 bases, J lost 2 bases, and 12 bases lay in between. CDR3 coding DNA: TGTGCCAGCAGCCCGCAACCCTCTCAAGAGACCCAGTACTTC. It translates to CASSPQPSQETQYF.

The table lists this clone with a few counts. V and J are TRBV30 and TRBJ2-2; unclear D gene. Deletions cut 4 bases from V and 2 bases from J, with 8 bases between. CDR3 length equals 13 residues. Germline CDR1 GTSNPN, CDR2 SVGIG (reference sequence). Written as DNA, the CDR3 is TGTGCCTGGACTCGGCCCAACACCGGGGAGCTGTTTTTT. It translates to CAWTRPNTGELFF.